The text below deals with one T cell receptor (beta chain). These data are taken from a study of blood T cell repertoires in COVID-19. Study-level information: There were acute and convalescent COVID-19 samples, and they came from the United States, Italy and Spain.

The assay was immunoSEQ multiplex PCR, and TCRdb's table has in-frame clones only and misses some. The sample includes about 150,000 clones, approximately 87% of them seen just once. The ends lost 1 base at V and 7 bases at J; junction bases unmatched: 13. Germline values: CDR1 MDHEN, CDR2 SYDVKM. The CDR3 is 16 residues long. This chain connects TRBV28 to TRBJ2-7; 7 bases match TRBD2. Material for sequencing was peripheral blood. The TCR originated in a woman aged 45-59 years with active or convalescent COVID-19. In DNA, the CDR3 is TGTGCCAGCAGTTTATTCAGGCGGGAGAGGGCCGGGGAGCAGTACTTC. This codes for CASSLFRRERAGEQYF.